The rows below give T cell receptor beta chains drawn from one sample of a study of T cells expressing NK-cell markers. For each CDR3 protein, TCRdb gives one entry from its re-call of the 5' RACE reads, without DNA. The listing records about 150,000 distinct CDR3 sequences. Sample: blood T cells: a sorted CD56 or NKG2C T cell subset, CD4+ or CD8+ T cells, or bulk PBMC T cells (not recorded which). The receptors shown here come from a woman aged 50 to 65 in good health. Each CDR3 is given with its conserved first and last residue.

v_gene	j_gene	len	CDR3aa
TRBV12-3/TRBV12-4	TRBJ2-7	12	CASSLGVSEQYF
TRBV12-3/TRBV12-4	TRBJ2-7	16	CASSLRTGSKSYEQYF
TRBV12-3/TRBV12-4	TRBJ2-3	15	CASRPIPRGTDTQYF
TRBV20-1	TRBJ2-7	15	CSAQSLAESTYEQYF
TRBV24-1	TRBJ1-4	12	CATSDLSQKLFF
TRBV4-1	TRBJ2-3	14	CASSQDAAGDTQYF
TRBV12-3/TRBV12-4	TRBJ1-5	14	CASTDQSSNQPQHF
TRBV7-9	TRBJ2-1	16	CASSLPLSRGNNEQFF
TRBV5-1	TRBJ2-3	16	CASSFFGQGGADTQYF
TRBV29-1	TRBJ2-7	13	CSVEDPDGYEQYF
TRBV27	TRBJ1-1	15	CASSPTDRGEYEAFF
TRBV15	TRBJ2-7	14	CATKGWDRDYEQYF
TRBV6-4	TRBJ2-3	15	CASSEVAGVGDTQYF
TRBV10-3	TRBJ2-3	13	CANSGRSTDTQYF
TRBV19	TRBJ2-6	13	CASSMGGANVLTF
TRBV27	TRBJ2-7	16	CASSLGTGGGLYEQYF
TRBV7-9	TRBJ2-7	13	CASEDGRTYEQYF
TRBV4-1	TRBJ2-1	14	CASSQDQGYNEQFF
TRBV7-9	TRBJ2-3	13	CASSFLVADTQYF
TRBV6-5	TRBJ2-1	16	CASSDQGLARADEQFF
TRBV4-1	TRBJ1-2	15	CASSQAAGINYGYTF
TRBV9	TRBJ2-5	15	CASSVGTLGQETQYF
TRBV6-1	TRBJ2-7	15	CASSEKAGGPYEQYF
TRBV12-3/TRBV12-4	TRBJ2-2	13	CASGTSGGGELFF
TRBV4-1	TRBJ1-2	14	CASSPGTDNYGYTF
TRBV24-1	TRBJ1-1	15	CATSDFWNMNTEAFF
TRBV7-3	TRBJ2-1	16	CASSPTGLAGGNEQFF
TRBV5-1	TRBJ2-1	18	CASSLVGLAVSSYNEQFF
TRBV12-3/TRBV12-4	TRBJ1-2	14	CASTLDSPENGYTF
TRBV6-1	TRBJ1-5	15	CASSEDYGKLQPQHF
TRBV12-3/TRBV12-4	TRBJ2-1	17	CASSSNGGERWRNEQFF
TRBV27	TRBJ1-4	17	CASSFLYPDRVGEKLFF
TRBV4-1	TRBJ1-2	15	CASSQTGTGESGYTF
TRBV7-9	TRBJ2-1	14	CASSHGASYNEQFF
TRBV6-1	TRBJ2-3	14	CASSGTSGRARQYF
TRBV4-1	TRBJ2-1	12	CASSQEYREQFF
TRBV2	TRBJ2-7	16	CASSEDFSGALYEQYF
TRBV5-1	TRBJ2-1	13	CASSPGSYNEQFF
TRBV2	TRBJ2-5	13	CASSEAELETQYF
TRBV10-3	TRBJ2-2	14	CATLNGANTGELFF
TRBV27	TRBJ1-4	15	CASSLYWATNEKLFF
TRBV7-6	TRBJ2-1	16	CASSSFPGASYNEQFF
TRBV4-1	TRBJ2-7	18	CASSQDSELAGPSYEQYF
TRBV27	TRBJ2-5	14	CASTPRMSWETQYF
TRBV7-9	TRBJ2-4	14	CASSPAAGVIIQYF